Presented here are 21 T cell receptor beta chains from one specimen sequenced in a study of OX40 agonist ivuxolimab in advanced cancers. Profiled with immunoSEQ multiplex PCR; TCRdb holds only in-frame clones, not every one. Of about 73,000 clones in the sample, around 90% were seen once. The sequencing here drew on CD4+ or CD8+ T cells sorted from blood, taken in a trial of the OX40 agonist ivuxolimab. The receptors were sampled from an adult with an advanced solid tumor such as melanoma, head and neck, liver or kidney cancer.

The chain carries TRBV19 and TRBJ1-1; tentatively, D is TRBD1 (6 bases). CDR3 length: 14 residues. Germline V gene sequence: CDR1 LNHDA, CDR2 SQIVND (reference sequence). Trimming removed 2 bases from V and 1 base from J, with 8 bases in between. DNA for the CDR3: TGTGCCAGTAGTATAACAGGGAGGAACACTGAAGCTTTCTTT. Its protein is CASSITGRNTEAFF.

CDR3 coding DNA: TGTGCCAGCAGCGTAGCTCAGAACACTGAAGCTTTCTTT. Its translation: CASSVAQNTEAFF. The chain couples TRBV9 to TRBJ1-1, with D unresolved. CDR3 size: 13 residues. In germline, CDR1 is SGDLS, CDR2 YYNGEE. The ends were cut back, 0 bases at V and 1 base at J, with 4 bases in the middle.

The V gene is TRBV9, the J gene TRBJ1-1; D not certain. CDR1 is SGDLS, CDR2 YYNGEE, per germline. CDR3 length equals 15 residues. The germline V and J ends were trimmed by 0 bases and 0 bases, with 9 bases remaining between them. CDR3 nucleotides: TGTGCCAGCAGCGTAGATTGGGATATGAACACTGAAGCTTTCTTT. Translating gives CASSVDWDMNTEAFF.

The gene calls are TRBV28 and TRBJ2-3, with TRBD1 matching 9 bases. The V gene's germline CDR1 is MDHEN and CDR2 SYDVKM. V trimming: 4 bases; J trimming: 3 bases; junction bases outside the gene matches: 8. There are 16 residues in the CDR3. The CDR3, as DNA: TGTGCCAGCAGTTGGGGACAGGGATTGGGAACAGATACGCAGTATTTT. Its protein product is CASSWGQGLGTDTQYF.

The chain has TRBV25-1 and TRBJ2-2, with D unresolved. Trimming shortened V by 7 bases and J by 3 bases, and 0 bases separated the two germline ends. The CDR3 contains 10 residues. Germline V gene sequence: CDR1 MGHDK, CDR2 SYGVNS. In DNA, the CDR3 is TGTGCCAGCAACACCGGGGAGCTGTTTTTT. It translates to CASNTGELFF.

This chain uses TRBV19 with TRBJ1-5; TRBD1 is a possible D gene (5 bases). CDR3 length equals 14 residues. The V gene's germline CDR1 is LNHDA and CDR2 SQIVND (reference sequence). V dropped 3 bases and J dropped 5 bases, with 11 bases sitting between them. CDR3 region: CASSIMGLYQPQHF. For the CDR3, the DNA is TGTGCCAGTAGTATCATGGGACTCTATCAGCCCCAGCATTTT.

CDR3 DNA sequence: TGCGCCAGCAGCCAAGATGGATTTAATGAAAAACTGTTTTTT. This encodes CASSQDGFNEKLFF. The chain carries TRBV4-3 and TRBJ1-4; no clear D gene. CDR3 length: 14 amino acids. Germline V gene sequence: CDR1 LGHNA, CDR2 YSLEER. Trimming took off 0 bases at V and 4 bases at J, with 6 bases between the two ends.

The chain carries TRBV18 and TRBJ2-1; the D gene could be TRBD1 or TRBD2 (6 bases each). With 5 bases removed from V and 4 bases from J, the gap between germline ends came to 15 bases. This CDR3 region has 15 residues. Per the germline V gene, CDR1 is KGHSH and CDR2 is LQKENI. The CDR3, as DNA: TGTGCCAGCTCAGGGCTGGGGGGCGAATACAATGAGCAGTTCTTC. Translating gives CASSGLGGEYNEQFF.

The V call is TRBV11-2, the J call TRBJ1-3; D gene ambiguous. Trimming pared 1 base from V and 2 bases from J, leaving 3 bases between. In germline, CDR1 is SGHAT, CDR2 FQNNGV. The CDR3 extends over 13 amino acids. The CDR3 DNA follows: TGTGCCAGCAGCTTAGGTGCTGGAAACACCATATATTTT. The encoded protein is CASSLGAGNTIYF.

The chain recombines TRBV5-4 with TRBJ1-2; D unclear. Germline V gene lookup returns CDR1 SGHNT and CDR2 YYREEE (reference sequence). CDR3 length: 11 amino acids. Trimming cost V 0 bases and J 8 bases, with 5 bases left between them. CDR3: CASSLGVGYTF. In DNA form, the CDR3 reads TGTGCCAGCAGCTTGGGAGTAGGCTACACCTTC.

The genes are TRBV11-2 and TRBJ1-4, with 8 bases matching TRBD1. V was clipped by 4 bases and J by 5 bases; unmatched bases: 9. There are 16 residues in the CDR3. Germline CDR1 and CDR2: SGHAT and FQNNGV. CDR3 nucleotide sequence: TGTGCCAGCAGCTCACCCAGGACAGGGAGGAATGAAAAACTGTTTTTT. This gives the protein CASSSPRTGRNEKLFF.

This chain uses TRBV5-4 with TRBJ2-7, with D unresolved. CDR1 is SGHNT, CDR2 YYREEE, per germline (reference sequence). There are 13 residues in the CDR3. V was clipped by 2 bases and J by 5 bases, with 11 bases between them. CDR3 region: CASSFRVLDEQYF. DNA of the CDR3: TGTGCCAGCAGCTTTAGGGTCTTGGACGAGCAGTACTTC.

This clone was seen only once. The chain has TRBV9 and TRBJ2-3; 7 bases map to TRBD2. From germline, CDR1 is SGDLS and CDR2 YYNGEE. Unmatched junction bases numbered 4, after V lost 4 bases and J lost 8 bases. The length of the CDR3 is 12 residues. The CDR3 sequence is CASSPGGGTQYF. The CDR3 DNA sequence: TGTGCCAGCAGCCCTGGCGGGGGTACGCAGTATTTT.

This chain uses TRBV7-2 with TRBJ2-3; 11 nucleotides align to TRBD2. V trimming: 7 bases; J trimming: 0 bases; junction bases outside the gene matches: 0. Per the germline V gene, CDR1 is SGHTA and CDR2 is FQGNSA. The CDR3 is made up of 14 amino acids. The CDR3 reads CASTSGGSTDTQYF. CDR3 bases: TGTGCCAGCACTAGCGGGGGGAGCACAGATACGCAGTATTTT.

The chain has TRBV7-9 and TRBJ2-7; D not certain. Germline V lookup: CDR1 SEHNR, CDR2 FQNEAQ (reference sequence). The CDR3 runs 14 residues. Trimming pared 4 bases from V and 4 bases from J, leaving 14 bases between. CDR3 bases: TGTGCCAGCAGCTCACAAGGCCCGAAATACGAGCAGTACTTC. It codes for CASSSQGPKYEQYF.

CDR3: CASSADRAEAFF. CDR3 DNA sequence: TGTGCCAGCAGCGCAGACAGGGCTGAAGCTTTCTTT. The chain employs TRBV7-9 and TRBJ1-1, with 7 bases lining up with TRBD1. Germline CDR1 SEHNR, CDR2 FQNEAQ (reference sequence). CDR3 length: 12 amino acids. Germline trimming cut 5 bases from V and 6 bases from J; bases unmatched to any gene: 3.

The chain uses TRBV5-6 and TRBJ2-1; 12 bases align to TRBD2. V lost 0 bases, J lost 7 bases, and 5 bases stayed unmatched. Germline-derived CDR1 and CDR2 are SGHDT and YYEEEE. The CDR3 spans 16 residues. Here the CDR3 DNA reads TGTGCCAGCAGCTTGGGGACTAGCGGGGCTCGGAATGAGCAGTTCTTC. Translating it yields CASSLGTSGARNEQFF.

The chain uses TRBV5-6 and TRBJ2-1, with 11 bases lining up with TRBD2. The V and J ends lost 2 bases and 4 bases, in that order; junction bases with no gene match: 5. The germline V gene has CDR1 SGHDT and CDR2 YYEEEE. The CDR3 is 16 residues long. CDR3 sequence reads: CASSFDRTSGYNEQFF. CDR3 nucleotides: TGTGCCAGCAGCTTTGATAGGACTAGCGGGTACAATGAGCAGTTCTTC.

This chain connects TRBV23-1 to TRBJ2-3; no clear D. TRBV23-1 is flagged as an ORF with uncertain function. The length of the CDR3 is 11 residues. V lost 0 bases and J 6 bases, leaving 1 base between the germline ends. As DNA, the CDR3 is TGCGCCAGCAGTCAATCGGATACGCAGTATTTT. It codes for CASSQSDTQYF.

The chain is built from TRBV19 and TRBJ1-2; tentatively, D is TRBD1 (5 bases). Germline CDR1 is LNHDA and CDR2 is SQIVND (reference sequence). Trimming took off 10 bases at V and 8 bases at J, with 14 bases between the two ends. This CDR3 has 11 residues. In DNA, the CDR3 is TGTGCCAACGTCGGGGGAGGCGGCTACACCTTC. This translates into CANVGGGGYTF.

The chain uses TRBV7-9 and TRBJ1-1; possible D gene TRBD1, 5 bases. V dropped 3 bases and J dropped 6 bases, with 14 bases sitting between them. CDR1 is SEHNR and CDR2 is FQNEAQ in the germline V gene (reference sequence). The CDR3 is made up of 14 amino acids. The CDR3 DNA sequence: TGTGCCAGCAGCTTTGCCGAGGGGTCGGCTGAAGCTTTCTTT. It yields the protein CASSFAEGSAEAFF.